A selection of T cell receptor beta chains follows, all from one sample in a study of blood T cell repertoires in COVID-19. Using immunoSEQ multiplex PCR, the repertoire was profiled, and TCRdb retains in-frame clones only, with some absent. In the table there are tens of thousands of clones, approximately 84% of which are singletons. Sequenced: peripheral blood. These receptors were taken from a woman aged 80 or older with COVID-19, enrolled during active disease. The CDR3 runs from the conserved cysteine through the conserved F or W. D genes are given only for firm matches. A clone size is listed for some rows: how often the clone was seen (once, few, many), or a class if it is expanded.

clone size	J gene	D gene	V gene	CDR3 DNA	CDR3 protein
NA	TRBJ1-1	TRBD1	TRBV3-1/TRBV3-2	TGTGCCAGCAGCCCCCGCGGGACAGTGAACACTGAAGCTTTCTTT	CASSPRGTVNTEAFF
NA	TRBJ1-3	NA	TRBV19	TGTGCCAGTACACTAAGGACTTCTGGAAACACCATATATTTT	CASTLRTSGNTIYF
once	TRBJ2-1	NA	TRBV9	TGTGCCAGCAGCGTCTTCGAGGTGTACAATGAGCAGTTCTTC	CASSVFEVYNEQFF
few	TRBJ1-1	NA	TRBV7-2	TGTGCCAGCAGCCGTACTTTTCTACAGGGCAACACTGAAGCTTTCTTT	CASSRTFLQGNTEAFF
NA	TRBJ1-3	NA	TRBV4-2	TGTGCCAGCAGCCAAGGGGGGCAGGGGTTGAACACCATATATTTT	CASSQGGQGLNTIYF
NA	TRBJ1-5	NA	TRBV5-1	TGCGCCAGCAGCTTGGCCGGGGACACAAGCAATCAGCCCCAGCATTTT	CASSLAGDTSNQPQHF
NA	TRBJ2-5	NA	TRBV18	TGTGCCAGCTCCTCCACCCAGGGTTGGGAGACCCAGTACTTC	CASSSTQGWETQYF
NA	TRBJ1-5	NA	TRBV19	TGTGCCAGTAGTAATTTCCCTAATCAGCCCCAGCATTTT	CASSNFPNQPQHF
NA	TRBJ2-7	NA	TRBV24-1	TGTGCCACCCAGGGGTACGGCTCCTACGAGCAGTACTTC	CATQGYGSYEQYF
NA	TRBJ2-5	TRBD1	TRBV6-6	TGTGCCAGCAGAATACAGGGGGCCGGGGAGACCCAGTACTTC	CASRIQGAGETQYF
NA	TRBJ2-2	TRBD2	TRBV6-5	TGTGCCAGCAACCCGGGACTAGCGAACACCGGGGAGCTGTTTTTT	CASNPGLANTGELFF
NA	TRBJ2-7	NA	TRBV5-1	TGCGCCAGCAGCTTAGGGGCTCCTGCCTCCTACGAGCAGTACTTC	CASSLGAPASYEQYF
NA	TRBJ1-6	NA	TRBV7-7	TGTGCTAGCAGTCTAGCAATGAATTCACCCCTCCACTTT	CASSLAMNSPLHF
NA	TRBJ2-3	TRBD2	TRBV5-6	TGTGCCAGCAGCCGACTAGCGGGGGGCACAGATACGCAGTATTTT	CASSRLAGGTDTQYF
NA	TRBJ1-1	NA	TRBV11-3	TGTGCCAGCAGCTTAACTAGGCGGACTGAAGCTTTCTTT	CASSLTRRTEAFF
NA	TRBJ2-7	TRBD1	TRBV4-2	TGTGCCAGCAGCCGTGGGACAGGGGTGGGCGAGCAGTACTTC	CASSRGTGVGEQYF
NA	TRBJ1-5	TRBD1	TRBV3-1/TRBV3-2	TGTGCCAGCAGCTCCCGACAGGGCCAAGGGCAGCCCCAGCATTTT	CASSSRQGQGQPQHF
NA	TRBJ2-7	NA	TRBV28	TGTGCCAGCAGTCCCACAGCGGGCTTGAGCTCCTACGAGCAGTACTTC	CASSPTAGLSSYEQYF
NA	TRBJ2-5	NA	TRBV5-1	TGCGCCAGCAGCCAACGGGACCCGCGGGGAGAGACCCAGTACTTC	CASSQRDPRGETQYF
NA	TRBJ2-3	TRBD2	TRBV11-2	TGTGCCAGCAACCCGGCGGGGGGGGGCACAGATACGCAGTATTTT	CASNPAGGGTDTQYF
few	TRBJ2-1	NA	TRBV20-1	TGCAGTGCTAGTGGTAGCGGTAGCTACAATGAGCAGTTCTTC	CSASGSGSYNEQFF
NA	TRBJ1-6	TRBD1	TRBV9	TGTGCCAGCAGCGTAGAAGCCGAGGGGGCTCCCTCTAGGACCTATAATTCACCCCTCCACTTT	CASSVEAEGAPSRTYNSPLHF
once	TRBJ1-2	NA	TRBV4-1	TGCGCCAGCAGGTTATCCGGGACTGAATACCCTGGCTACACCTTC	CASRLSGTEYPGYTF
NA	TRBJ1-1	NA	TRBV5-4	TGTGCCAGCAGTTCAGGGGACACTGAAGCTTTCTTT	CASSSGDTEAFF
NA	TRBJ1-2	NA	TRBV28	TGTGCCAGCAGTTTGACGGGAGGCAACTATGGCTACACCTTC	CASSLTGGNYGYTF
NA	TRBJ2-6	TRBD2	TRBV2	TGTGCCAGCAGGGCGGGGGTGGTCTCTGGGGCCAACGTCCTGACTTTC	CASRAGVVSGANVLTF
NA	TRBJ2-3	TRBD1	TRBV24-1	TGTGCCACCAGTGATGACAGGGTCAACCCAGATACGCAGTATTTT	CATSDDRVNPDTQYF
once	TRBJ1-5	NA	TRBV6-5	TGTGCCAGCAGTAGGGCAGGGGTTTATCAGCCCCAGCATTTT	CASSRAGVYQPQHF
NA	TRBJ1-2	NA	TRBV12-3/TRBV12-4	TGTGCCAGCAGTGCCCCAGGCCATGGCTACACCTTC	CASSAPGHGYTF
NA	TRBJ2-3	NA	TRBV3-1/TRBV3-2	TGTGCCAGCAGCCAAGGACAGGCCGATACGCAGTATTTT	CASSQGQADTQYF
NA	TRBJ1-1	TRBD1	TRBV18	TGTGCCAGCTCATTCGACAGGGGGAGCACTGAAGCTTTCTTT	CASSFDRGSTEAFF
NA	TRBJ2-5	TRBD2	TRBV14	TGTGCCAGCAGCCTATCCGGCCCGCTAGCGGGAGGTTTGGAGACCCAGTACTTC	CASSLSGPLAGGLETQYF
NA	TRBJ1-3	NA	TRBV5-1	TGCGCCAGCAGCTCCTCCCCGGGGAATAGTGGAAACACCATATATTTT	CASSSSPGNSGNTIYF
NA	TRBJ1-3	NA	TRBV7-3	TGTGCCAGCAGCAGAGGGGGTTATGGAAACACCATATATTTT	CASSRGGYGNTIYF
once	TRBJ2-5	NA	TRBV5-1	TGCGCCAGCAGCTTGCCACAGGGATCACAAGAGACCCAGTACTTC	CASSLPQGSQETQYF
few	TRBJ1-4	NA	TRBV5-8	TGTGCCAGCAGCTTGGGACAGAGAGCAACTAATGAAAAACTGTTTTTT	CASSLGQRATNEKLFF
NA	TRBJ1-4	NA	TRBV6-5	TGTGCCAGCAGTCGGGGGGGTGGGTATGAAAAACTGTTTTTT	CASSRGGGYEKLFF
NA	TRBJ2-5	TRBD2	TRBV7-8	TGTGCCAGCAGCTTAAAGTGGCTAGCGGGGGCCCACTTC	CASSLKWLAGAHF
NA	TRBJ1-1	NA	TRBV20-1	TGCAGTTGCCAGGGGAACACTGAAGCTTTCTTT	CSCQGNTEAFF
NA	TRBJ2-7	TRBD1	TRBV5-1	TGCGCCAGCAGCCTACAGGGGTTCCACGAGCAGTACTTC	CASSLQGFHEQYF
NA	TRBJ2-3	NA	TRBV5-6	TGTGCCAGCAGCCGTCTTCAGCGGTATGAGCAGCCGCAGTATTTT	CASSRLQRYEQPQYF
once	TRBJ2-3	NA	TRBV2	TGTGCCGGCCGGCGGGACAGACGGTCCACAGATACGCAGTATTTT	CAGRRDRRSTDTQYF
NA	TRBJ2-1	NA	TRBV7-2	TGTGCCAGCAGCTCAGCCCTGTACGCTAGCTGGGATGAGCAGTTCTTC	CASSSALYASWDEQFF
few	TRBJ1-2	NA	TRBV25-1	TGTGCCAGCAGTGATACTGGGACACCCCAGATCTACACCTTC	CASSDTGTPQIYTF
NA	TRBJ1-4	NA	TRBV6-4	TGTGCCAGCAGTGACCGGCGACCCATACAGGGTGCTAATGAAAAACTGTTTTTT	CASSDRRPIQGANEKLFF
NA	TRBJ2-7	NA	TRBV5-1	TGCGCCAGCAGCTTGGGGGGACAACCTGCCTACGAGCAGTACTTC	CASSLGGQPAYEQYF
NA	TRBJ1-4	NA	TRBV11-2	TGTGCCACCTCACAGAGTCTCAATGAAAAACTGTTTTTT	CATSQSLNEKLFF
NA	TRBJ1-2	TRBD1	TRBV7-8	TGTGCCAGCAGCTCCGCGGGGCAGGGGGATGGCTACACCTTC	CASSSAGQGDGYTF
NA	TRBJ2-7	TRBD1	TRBV20-1	TGCAGTGCTAGTTGGGACAGGGCCTACGAGCAGTACTTC	CSASWDRAYEQYF